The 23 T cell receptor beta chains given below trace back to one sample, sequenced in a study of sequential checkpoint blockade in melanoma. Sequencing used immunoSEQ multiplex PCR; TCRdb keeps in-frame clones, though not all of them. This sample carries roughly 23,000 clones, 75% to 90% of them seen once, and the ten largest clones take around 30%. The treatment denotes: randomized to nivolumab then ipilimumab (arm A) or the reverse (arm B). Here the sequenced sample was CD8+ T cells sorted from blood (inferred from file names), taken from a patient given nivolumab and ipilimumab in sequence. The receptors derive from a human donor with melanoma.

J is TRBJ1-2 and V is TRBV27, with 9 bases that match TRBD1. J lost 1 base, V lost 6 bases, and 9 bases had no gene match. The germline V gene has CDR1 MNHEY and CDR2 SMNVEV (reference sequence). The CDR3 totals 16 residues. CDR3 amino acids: CASSPLRDRVNYGYTF. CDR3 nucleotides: TGTGCCAGCAGCCCCCTCCGGGACAGGGTTAACTATGGCTACACCTTC.

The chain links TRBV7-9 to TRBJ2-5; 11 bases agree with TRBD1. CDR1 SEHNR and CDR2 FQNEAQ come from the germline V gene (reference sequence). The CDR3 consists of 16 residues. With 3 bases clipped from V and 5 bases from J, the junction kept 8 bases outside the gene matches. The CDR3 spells CASSFGLDRGHETQYF. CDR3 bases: TGTGCCAGCAGCTTCGGGTTGGACAGGGGGCATGAGACCCAGTACTTC. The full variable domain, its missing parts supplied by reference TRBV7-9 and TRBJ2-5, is DTGVSQNPRHKITKRGQNVTFRCDPISEHNRLYWYRQTLGQGPEFLTYFQNEAQLEKSRLLSDRFSAERPKGSFSTLEIQRTEQGDSAMYLCASSFGLDRGHETQYFGPGTRLLVL.

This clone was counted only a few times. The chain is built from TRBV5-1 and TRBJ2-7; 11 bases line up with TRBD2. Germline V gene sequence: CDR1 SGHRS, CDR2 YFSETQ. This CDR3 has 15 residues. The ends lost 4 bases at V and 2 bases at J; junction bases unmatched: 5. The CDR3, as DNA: TGCGCCAGCAGCATAACTAGCGGGGGAACCTACGAGCAGTACTTC. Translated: CASSITSGGTYEQYF.

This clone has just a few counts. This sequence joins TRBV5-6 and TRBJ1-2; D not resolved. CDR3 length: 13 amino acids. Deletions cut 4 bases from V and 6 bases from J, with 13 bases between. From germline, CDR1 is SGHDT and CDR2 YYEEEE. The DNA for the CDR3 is TGTGCCAGCAGCGCGACCGGGAGGCATGGCTACACCTTC. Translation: CASSATGRHGYTF.

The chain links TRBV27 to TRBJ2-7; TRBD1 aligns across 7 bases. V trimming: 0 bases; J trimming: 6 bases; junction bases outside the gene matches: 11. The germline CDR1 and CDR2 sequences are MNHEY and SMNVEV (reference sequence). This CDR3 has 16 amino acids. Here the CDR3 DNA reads TGTGCCAGCAGTTTATCTACAGGGGTCCGGTGGATCGAGCAGTACTTC. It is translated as CASSLSTGVRWIEQYF.

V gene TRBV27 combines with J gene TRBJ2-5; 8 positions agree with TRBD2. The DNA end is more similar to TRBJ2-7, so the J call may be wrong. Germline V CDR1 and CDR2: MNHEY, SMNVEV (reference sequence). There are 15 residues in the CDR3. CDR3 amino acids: CASSLRAGGLYEQYF. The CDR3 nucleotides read TGTGCCAGCAGTTTAAGGGCGGGGGGCCTCTACGAGCAGTACTTC.

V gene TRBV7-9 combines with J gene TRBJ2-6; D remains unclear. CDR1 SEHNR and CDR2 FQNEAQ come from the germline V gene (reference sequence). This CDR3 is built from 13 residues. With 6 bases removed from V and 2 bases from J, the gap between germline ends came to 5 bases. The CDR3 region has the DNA TGTGCCAGCAGTCTACCTGGGGCCAACGTCCTGACTTTC. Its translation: CASSLPGANVLTF.

The CDR3 DNA sequence: TGTGCCAGTAGTCCCCCCCGTGCGGGAGGGCGCTACAATGAGCAGTTCTTC. This gives the protein CASSPPRAGGRYNEQFF. This sequence joins TRBV19 and TRBJ2-1; the match to TRBD2 covers 9 bases. Germline V gives CDR1 LNHDA, CDR2 SQIVND (reference sequence). V lost 5 bases to trimming and J lost 3 bases; unmatched junction nucleotides: 11. This CDR3 is built from 17 residues.

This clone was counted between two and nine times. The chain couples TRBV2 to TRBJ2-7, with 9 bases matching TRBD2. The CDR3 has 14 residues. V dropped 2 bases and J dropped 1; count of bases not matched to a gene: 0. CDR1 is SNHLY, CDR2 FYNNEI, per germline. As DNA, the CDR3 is TGTGCCAGCAGTGAACTAGCGGGATCCTACGAGCAGTACTTC. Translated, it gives CASSELAGSYEQYF.

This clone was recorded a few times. CDR3 amino acids: CASSLGDTLSYEQYF. The CDR3 bases are TGTGCCAGCAGTTTAGGGGACACGCTCTCCTACGAGCAGTACTTC. V is TRBV28 and J is TRBJ2-7, with a tentative D call TRBD1 (6 bases). The CDR3 runs to 15 residues. Trimming left V 2 bases short and J 0 bases short, with 11 bases between. Looked up from germline, CDR1 is MDHEN and CDR2 is SYDVKM.

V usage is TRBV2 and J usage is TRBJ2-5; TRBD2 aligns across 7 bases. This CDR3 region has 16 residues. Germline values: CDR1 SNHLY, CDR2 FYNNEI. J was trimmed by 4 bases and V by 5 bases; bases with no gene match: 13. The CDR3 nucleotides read TGTGCCAGCAGTCAGAGTGGGAGGGCCACGGGAGAGACCCAGTACTTC. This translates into CASSQSGRATGETQYF.

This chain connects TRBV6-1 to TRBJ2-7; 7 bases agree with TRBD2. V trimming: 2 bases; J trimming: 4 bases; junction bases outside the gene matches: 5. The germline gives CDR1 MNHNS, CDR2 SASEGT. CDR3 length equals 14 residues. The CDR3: CASSEPGLLYEQYF. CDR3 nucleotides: TGTGCCAGCAGTGAACCGGGACTACTTTACGAGCAGTACTTC.

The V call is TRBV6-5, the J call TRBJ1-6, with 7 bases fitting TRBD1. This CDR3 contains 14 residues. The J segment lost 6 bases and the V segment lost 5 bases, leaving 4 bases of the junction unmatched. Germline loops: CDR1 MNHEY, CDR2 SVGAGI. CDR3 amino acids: CASSTGTANSPLHF. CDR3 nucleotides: TGTGCCAGCAGTACTGGGACAGCTAATTCACCCCTCCACTTT.

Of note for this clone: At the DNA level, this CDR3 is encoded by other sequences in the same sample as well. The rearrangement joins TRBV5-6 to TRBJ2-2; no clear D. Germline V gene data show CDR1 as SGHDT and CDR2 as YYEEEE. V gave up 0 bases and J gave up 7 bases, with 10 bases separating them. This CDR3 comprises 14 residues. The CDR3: CASSLVSWHGELFF. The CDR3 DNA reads TGTGCCAGCAGCTTGGTATCTTGGCACGGGGAGCTGTTTTTT.

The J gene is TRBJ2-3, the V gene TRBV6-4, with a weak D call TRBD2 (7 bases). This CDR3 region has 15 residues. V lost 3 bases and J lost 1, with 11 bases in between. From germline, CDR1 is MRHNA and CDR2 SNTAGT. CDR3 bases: TGTGCCAGCAGTGAAGGGGGGGGAGGCACAGATACGCAGTATTTT. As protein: CASSEGGGGTDTQYF.

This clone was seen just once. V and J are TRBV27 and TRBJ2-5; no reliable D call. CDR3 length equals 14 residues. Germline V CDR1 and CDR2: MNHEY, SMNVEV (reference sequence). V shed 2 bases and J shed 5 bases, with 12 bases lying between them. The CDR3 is CASSLTGSGETQYF. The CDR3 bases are TGTGCCAGCAGTTTAACCGGGTCCGGTGAGACCCAGTACTTC.

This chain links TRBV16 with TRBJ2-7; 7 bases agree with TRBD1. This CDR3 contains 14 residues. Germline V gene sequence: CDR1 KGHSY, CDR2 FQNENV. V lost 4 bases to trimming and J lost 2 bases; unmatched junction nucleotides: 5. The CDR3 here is CASSLTGETYEQYF. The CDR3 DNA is TGTGCCAGCAGCCTTACAGGGGAGACCTACGAGCAGTACTTC.

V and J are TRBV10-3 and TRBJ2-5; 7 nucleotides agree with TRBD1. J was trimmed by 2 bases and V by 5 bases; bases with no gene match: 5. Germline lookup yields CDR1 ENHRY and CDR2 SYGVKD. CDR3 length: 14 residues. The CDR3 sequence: CAISLTGNQETQYF. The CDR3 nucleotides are TGTGCCATCAGTTTGACAGGGAATCAAGAGACCCAGTACTTC.

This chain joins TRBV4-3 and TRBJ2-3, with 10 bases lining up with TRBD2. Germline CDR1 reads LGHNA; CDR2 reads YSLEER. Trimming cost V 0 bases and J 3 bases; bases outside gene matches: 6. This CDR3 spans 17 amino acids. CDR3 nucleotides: TGCGCCAGCAGCCAAGACGGAACTAGCGGGGAGACAGATACGCAGTATTTT. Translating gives CASSQDGTSGETDTQYF.

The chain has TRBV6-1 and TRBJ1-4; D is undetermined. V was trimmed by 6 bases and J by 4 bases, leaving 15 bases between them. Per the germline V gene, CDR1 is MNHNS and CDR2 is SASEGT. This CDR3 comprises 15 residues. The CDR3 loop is CASSASGGINEKLFF. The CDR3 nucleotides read TGTGCCAGCAGCGCTTCCGGCGGGATTAATGAAAAACTGTTTTTT.

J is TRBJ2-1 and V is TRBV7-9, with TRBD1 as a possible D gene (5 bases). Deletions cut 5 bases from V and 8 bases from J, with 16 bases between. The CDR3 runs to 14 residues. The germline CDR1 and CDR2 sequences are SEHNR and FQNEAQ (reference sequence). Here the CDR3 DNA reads TGTGCCAGCAGCCCGGTCAGGGTTCCCGATGAGCAGTTCTTC. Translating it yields CASSPVRVPDEQFF.

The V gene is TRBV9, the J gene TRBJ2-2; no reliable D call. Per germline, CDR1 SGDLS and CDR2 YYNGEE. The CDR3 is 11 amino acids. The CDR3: CATGSTGELFF. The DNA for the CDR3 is TGTGCGACTGGTAGCACCGGGGAGCTGTTTTTT. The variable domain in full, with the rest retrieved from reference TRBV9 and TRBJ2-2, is DSGVTQTPKHLITATGQRVTLRCSPRSGDLSVYWYQQSLDQGLQFLIQYYNGEERAKGNILERFSAQQFPDLHSELNLSSLELGDSALYFCATGSTGELFFGEGSRLTVL.

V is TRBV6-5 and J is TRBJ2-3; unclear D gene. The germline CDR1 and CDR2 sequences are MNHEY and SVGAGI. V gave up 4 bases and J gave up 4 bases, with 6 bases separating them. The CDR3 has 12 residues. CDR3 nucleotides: TGTGCCAGCAGTTCAGGTCCAGATACGCAGTATTTT. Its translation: CASSSGPDTQYF.